The entry below gives a single T cell receptor beta chain sequence along with its context. Which antigen it targets is not known. Base qualities are not provided; no much larger clone lies one nucleotide away. Enrolling through a virtual design, the prospective study's participants ranged in age from roughly 18 to 89 years and lived across around 25 United States geographic areas. In the prospective study, participants were assigned to cohorts based on the clinical history participants reported in a screening survey and a study questionnaire. For ImmuneRACE Cohort 3, a participant was defined as recovered based on two consecutive negative NP/OP PCR tests, clearance by a healthcare professional, or resolution of symptoms. Mobile phlebotomists in the prospective study collected whole blood, serum and a nasopharyngeal or oropharyngeal swab from every participant. Additional blood draws and questionnaires over an approximately 2-month period could optionally be provided by prospective study participants. Prospective study blood samples were shipped either frozen or at room temperature before DNA extraction.

TCRbeta CDR3 regions were amplified from genomic DNA by means of the immunoSEQ Assay, a bias-controlled multiplex PCR. The paper's processing steps were these. Within the assay, amplification of reference gene primers was used to estimate how many nucleated cells each sample contained. Sequence reads were collapsed and filtered to measure the absolute abundance of every unique TCRbeta CDR3 rearrangement. For each sample, productive Simpson clonality was calculated as the square root of Simpson's diversity index over productive rearrangements. TCRdb re-hosts the immuneACCESS table, in-frame sequences only. Its copies lack some clones; in the studies checked, an unresolved V gene accounts for under half of them, and the cause for the rest is not known. D and trimming were read from the DNA, whereas the V and J calls and clone size are those reported in that table. The sample profile shows hundreds of thousands of clones; around 86% of them were found once. Less than 4.5% of the sample comes from the top ten.

This sample was taken from a study of blood T cell repertoires in COVID-19 (dated by TCRdb to the early 2020s). In the study overall: Samples covering the acute and convalescent phases of COVID-19 were provided by collaborators in the United States, Italy and Spain. The material from the prospective study consisted of cDNA or gDNA derived from T cells, B-cell-depleted T cells, or PBMCs. Subjects who had been exposed to COVID-19, were actively infected with it, or had recovered from it provided the deeply sampled blood TCRbeta repertoires that made up the dataset. The repertoires were made available in a free public database intended to serve as a resource for research on the immune response to SARS-CoV-2. The samples were drawn from the first 160 participants of the ongoing ImmuneRACE study and from more than 1,000 subjects provided by 6 global collaborators. The sample metadata nearly always contained a de-identified subject ID, COVID-19 status, age in years and sex. HLA class I and class II types, where available, came from metadata supplied by the sample provider rather than from assay-based typing. Overall study outcomes, separate from this receptor: Clinical and demographic metadata were provided uncurated, with the amount varying by source and participant.

CDR1 SGHVS and CDR2 FNYEAQ are derived from the germline V gene. The CDR3 measures 14 amino acids from cysteine to phenylalanine. Only the CDR3 portion is preserved as DNA: 42 bases, with reading frame beginning at the first base. Trimming removed 6 bases from V and 1 base from J; the gene matches leave 4 bases unexplained. The sequenced sample was PBMCs or T cells enriched from blood (not recorded which). This receptor was taken from a young man who had recovered from COVID-19. This sequence uses TRBV7-6 and TRBJ2-3, with 7 middle bases fitting TRBD2. At the DNA level, the sequence is TGTGCCAGCAGTCCAAGCGGGGGCACAGATACGCAGTATTTT. Its protein is CASSPSGGTDTQYF. This CDR3, with the reference TRBV7-6 and TRBJ2-3 proteins standing in past its ends, gives the full variable domain GAGVSQSPRYKVTKRGQDVALRCDPISGHVSLYWYRQALGQGPEFLTYFNYEAQQDKSGLPNDRFSAERPEGSISTLTIQRTEQRDSAMYRCASSPSGGTDTQYFGPGTRLTVL.